This T cell receptor (beta chain) derives from a study of blood T cell repertoires in COVID-19. Method: immunoSEQ multiplex PCR; TCRdb's copy keeps in-frame clones and lacks some. Found here are approximately 260,000 clones, over 75% of them singletons; the top ten hold around 9.2%. The germline CDR1 and CDR2 sequences are SGHNT and YENEEA. This CDR3 is built from 16 residues. V lost 5 bases and J lost 1; bases outside the gene matches: 4. The sequenced sample consisted of peripheral blood. This receptor was obtained from a human donor in a cohort sampled during active COVID-19. The chain couples TRBV11-3 to TRBJ2-3, with 12 bases lining up with TRBD2. The CDR3 DNA is TGTGCCAGCAGCACGCGGACTAGCGGGGGCACAGATACGCAGTATTTT. Residues: CASSTRTSGGTDTQYF.